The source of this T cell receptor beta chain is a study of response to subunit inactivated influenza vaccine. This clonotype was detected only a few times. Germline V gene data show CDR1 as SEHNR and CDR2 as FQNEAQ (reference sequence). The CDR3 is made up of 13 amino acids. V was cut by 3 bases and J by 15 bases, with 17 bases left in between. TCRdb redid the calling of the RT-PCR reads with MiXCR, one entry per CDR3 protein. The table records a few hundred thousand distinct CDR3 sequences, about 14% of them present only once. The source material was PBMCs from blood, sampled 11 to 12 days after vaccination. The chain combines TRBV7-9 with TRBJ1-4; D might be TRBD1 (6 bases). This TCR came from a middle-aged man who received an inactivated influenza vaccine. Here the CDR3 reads CASSLGRGQGMFF. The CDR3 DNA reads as TGTGCCAGCAGCTTGGGCAGGGGCCAGGGGATGTTTTTT. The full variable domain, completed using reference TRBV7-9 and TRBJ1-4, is DTGVSQNPRHKITKRGQNVTFRCDPISEHNRLYWYRQTLGQGPEFLTYFQNEAQLEKSRLLSDRFSAERPKGSFSTLEIQRTEQGDSAMYLCASSLGRGQGMFFGSGTQLSVL.